Included here is one T cell receptor (beta chain) sequence, with context. Its antigen is undetermined. The sample belongs to a study of siplizumab effects on memory and regulatory T cells. Per sample, 95,000 to 100,000 TCR templates were assayed. The data were produced by immunoSEQ multiplex PCR, yet TCRdb's version contains in-frame clones alone and is incomplete. The sample includes 100,000 or so clones, less than 95% seen only once; the top ten take about 0.6%. This CDR3 is built from 13 residues. V lost 0 bases, J lost 6 bases, and 9 bases lay in between. Per the germline V gene, CDR1 is SGHRS and CDR2 is YFSETQ. Study outcomes and limitations: Suppression by proliferating Tregs derived from siplizumab cultures was not verified.

The chain couples TRBV5-1 to TRBJ1-1; the D is unclear. The clonotype was recovered from a human donor in good health. The specimen sequenced was Tregs sorted from blood. CDR3 DNA sequence: TGCGCCAGCAGCTTGGTGGACGACCCTGAAGCTTTCTTT. Amino acids: CASSLVDDPEAFF.